This TCR beta chain was identified in a study of T cell changes during pregnancy in multiple sclerosis. J lost 6 bases, V lost 6 bases, and 3 bases had no gene match. This CDR3 has 13 amino acids. CDR1 and CDR2 (germline): LNHDA, SQIVND (reference sequence). Profiling relied on immunoSEQ multiplex PCR, and the TCRdb table lists in-frame clones only, not all of them. The table lists about 55,000 clones, 70% to 90% of them singletons. This TCR was sampled from a female donor with multiple sclerosis, enrolled in a pregnancy study. Source: CD4+ T cells from peripheral blood mononuclear cells, taken in the first trimester of pregnancy. The genes are TRBV19 and TRBJ2-3; TRBD2 matches 10 bases. CDR3 in amino acids: CASSQRGGDTQYF. The CDR3 DNA is TGTGCCAGTAGCCAGCGGGGGGGTGATACGCAGTATTTT. The whole variable domain, remainder taken from reference TRBV19 and TRBJ2-3, is DGGITQSPKYLFRKEGQNVTLSCEQNLNHDAMYWYRQDPGQGLRLIYYSQIVNDFQKGDIAEGYSVSREKKESFPLTVTSAQKNPTAFYLCASSQRGGDTQYFGPGTRLTVL.